What follows describes a single T cell receptor beta chain. The study drew participants aged roughly 18 to 95 years from about two dozen US areas. Cohort assignment relied on participant-reported clinical history. In the authors' methods: How many nucleated cells were present was estimated from reference gene primer amplification. The assay was immunoSEQ multiplex PCR, and TCRdb's table has in-frame clones only and misses some. D and trimming come from the DNA, and the V and J calls and clone size come from that table. The sample has approximately 140,000 clones; roughly 89% are singletons. These data come from a study of blood T cell repertoires in COVID-19. The source of this sequence is a woman aged 45-65 years who had been exposed to COVID-19. The material sequenced was PBMCs or T cells enriched from blood (not recorded which).

The CDR3, as DNA: TGCGCCAGCAGCCAAGGGCGCGGGATAGGCAACGAGCAGTACTTC. Translating gives CASSQGRGIGNEQYF. The chain is built from TRBV4-3 and TRBJ2-7; D might be TRBD2 (6 bases). The length of the CDR3 is 15 residues. With 1 base removed from V and 5 bases from J, the gap between germline ends came to 15 bases. In germline, CDR1 is LGHNA, CDR2 YSLEER.